This TCR beta chain was sequenced for a study of identical twins. In TCRdb, the 5' RACE reads were re-called with MiXCR into one record per CDR3 protein. This sample has hundreds of thousands of distinct CDR3 sequences, with 21% found just once. This clonotype was recorded once. Antigen: not known. General study findings and limits: The analysis was cross-sectional rather than longitudinal within donors.

This same sample was also taken into another study, of T cells expressing NK-cell markers. That paper states: Within several experiments, an anti-gamma-delta TCR antibody kept the sorting limited to alpha-beta TCR T cells.

This TCR was sampled from a woman in her late teens or twenties in good health. The sequenced material came from PBMCs.

CDR3 sequence reads: CASSVWGSGANVLTF. As DNA, the CDR3 is TGTGCCAGCAGCGTATGGGGCTCTGGGGCCAACGTCCTGACTTTC. The V call is TRBV9, the J call TRBJ2-6, with D unresolved. This CDR3 has 15 amino acids. V shed 1 base and J shed 0 bases, with 5 bases lying between them. Germline CDR1 and CDR2: SGDLS and YYNGEE. Supplemented by reference TRBV9 and TRBJ2-6, the full variable domain reads DSGVTQTPKHLITATGQRVTLRCSPRSGDLSVYWYQQSLDQGLQFLIQYYNGEERAKGNILERFSAQQFPDLHSELNLSSLELGDSALYFCASSVWGSGANVLTFGAGSRLTVL.